Each of the 12 T cell receptor beta chains below was sequenced from the same sample in a study of shared clonotypes between healthy human individuals. Some clones are missing from TCRdb's copy, which holds only in-frame ones; the method was immunoSEQ multiplex PCR. Among a few million clones, roughly 90% were seen once, and the ten largest hold around 0.35%. What was sequenced was naive CD4+ T cells from PBMCs. Noted subset: CD45RA+ positively selected. These TCRs come from a man younger than 35 in good health. Some clones in this sample may be carry-over from other donors' samples.

The rearrangement uses TRBV7-9 and TRBJ2-7; 8 positions agree with TRBD1. This CDR3 spans 11 amino acids. Germline assignment: CDR1 SEHNR and CDR2 FQNEAQ (reference sequence). With V trimmed by 5 bases and J by 9 bases, 3 bases remained unmatched. In DNA, the CDR3 is TGTGCCAGCAGCGCAGGACAGGGGCAGTACTTC. Encoded protein: CASSAGQGQYF.

This clone was found a few times. The chain recombines TRBV15 with TRBJ2-5, with D perhaps matching TRBD2 (6 bases). This CDR3 is 14 amino acids long. The V gene lost 3 bases and the J gene lost 3 bases, with 11 bases spanning the gap. Germline CDR1 reads LNHNV; CDR2 reads YYDKDF (reference sequence). The CDR3 is CATSRQLAEETQYF. The DNA of the CDR3 is TGTGCCACCAGCAGGCAGTTAGCGGAAGAGACCCAGTACTTC.

V is TRBV28 and J is TRBJ1-4; D perhaps matches TRBD1 (5 bases). V was clipped by 8 bases and J by 7 bases, with 17 bases between them. Germline loops: CDR1 MDHEN, CDR2 SYDVKM. This CDR3 is 14 amino acids long. Written as DNA, the CDR3 is TGTGCCAGCGGAACAGGAGGCTTGGGTGAAAAACTGTTTTTT. Translating gives CASGTGGLGEKLFF.

The rearrangement joins TRBV6-1 to TRBJ2-7; 10 bases match TRBD2. Germline V gene data show CDR1 as MNHNS and CDR2 as SASEGT. The CDR3 extends over 14 amino acids. The V segment lost 8 bases and the J segment 2 bases; nucleotides outside the gene matches: 6. CDR3 in DNA: TGTGCCAGCTGTATAGCGGGAGGCCCCTACGAGCAGTACTTC. It codes for CASCIAGGPYEQYF.

The gene calls are TRBV6-5 and TRBJ1-3; the D is unclear. Trimming took 6 bases from V and 0 from J, leaving 12 bases between them. Germline CDR1 reads MNHEY; CDR2 reads SVGAGI. This CDR3 spans 15 amino acids. The CDR3 DNA reads as TGTGCCAGCAGCCGCTTACTGGACTCTGGAAACACCATATATTTT. Its translation: CASSRLLDSGNTIYF.

This chain uses TRBV6-5 with TRBJ2-7; 8 bases are a match to TRBD1. With 2 bases clipped from V and 4 bases from J, the junction kept 4 bases outside the gene matches. CDR3 length: 14 amino acids. CDR1 is MNHEY and CDR2 is SVGAGI in the germline V gene. CDR3: CASSYLRGRYEQYF. CDR3 nucleotide sequence: TGTGCCAGCAGTTACCTCAGGGGGCGGTACGAGCAGTACTTC.

The chain recombines TRBV7-2 with TRBJ1-4; weak D call: TRBD1 (5 bases). The CDR3 covers 14 residues. Trimming removed 8 bases at V and 3 bases at J, with 13 bases between. The germline CDR1 and CDR2 sequences are SGHTA and FQGNSA. The CDR3 DNA sequence: TGTGCCAGCTCCCAGCGGGGGTCTAATGAAAAACTGTTTTTT. This gives the protein CASSQRGSNEKLFF.

The chain joins TRBV7-8 to TRBJ2-7; 7 nucleotides match TRBD2. CDR3 length equals 16 residues. V trimming: 1 base; J trimming: 4 bases; junction bases outside the gene matches: 10. Germline V gives CDR1 SGHVS, CDR2 FQNEAQ. The CDR3 sequence is CASSLGGGLGEYEQYF. The CDR3 DNA reads as TGTGCCAGCAGCTTAGGTGGAGGACTAGGGGAATACGAGCAGTACTTC.

The gene calls are TRBV6-5 and TRBJ2-5; 7 nucleotides match TRBD1. Germline trimming cut 6 bases from V and 5 bases from J; bases unmatched to any gene: 9. This CDR3 spans 14 amino acids. From germline, CDR1 is MNHEY and CDR2 SVGAGI. The chain's CDR3 is CASRTTGARETQYF. CDR3 nucleotide sequence: TGTGCCAGCAGAACTACAGGGGCTCGGGAGACCCAGTACTTC.

The sample holds a few counts of this clone. This chain uses TRBV10-3 with TRBJ1-1, with D tentatively TRBD1 (5 bases). Germline CDR1 is ENHRY and CDR2 is SYGVKD. V was clipped by 8 bases and J by 3 bases, with 13 bases between them. The CDR3 loop spans 13 amino acids. The CDR3 bases are TGTGCCATCCGAGGGGCGGTGGACACTGAAGCTTTCTTT. Translation: CAIRGAVDTEAFF.

This chain connects TRBV30 to TRBJ2-2, with a possible D match to TRBD2 (5 bases). Trimming took 6 bases from V and 7 from J, leaving 9 bases between them. Germline CDR1 GTSNPN, CDR2 SVGIG (reference sequence). The CDR3 has 11 residues. The CDR3 nucleotides read TGTGCCTGTAAGGGAGACGGGGAGCTGTTTTTT. Its protein product is CACKGDGELFF.

The chain recombines TRBV5-4 with TRBJ2-3, with 7 bases matching TRBD1. The CDR3 extends over 14 amino acids. Germline values: CDR1 SGHNT, CDR2 YYREEE (reference sequence). Trimming at V came to 4 bases and at J to 2 bases, leaving 4 bases not matched to a gene. The CDR3 spells CASSQDRATDTQYF. The CDR3 DNA follows: TGTGCCAGCAGCCAAGACAGGGCCACAGATACGCAGTATTTT.